These 8 T cell receptor beta chains were sequenced from one sample in a study of control samples from healthy donors and cancer patients. Generated by immunoSEQ multiplex PCR, the TCRdb table keeps only in-frame clones and is missing some. This sample yields about 120,000 clones, of which about 87% are seen a single time; about 3.2% belongs to the top ten. The sequenced material came from blood. These receptors were collected from a man in his forties in good health.

The gene calls are TRBV9 and TRBJ1-1, with 7 bases lining up with TRBD1. This CDR3 is built from 14 residues. The J segment lost 6 bases and the V segment lost 4 bases, leaving 9 bases of the junction unmatched. The germline V gene has CDR1 SGDLS and CDR2 YYNGEE. CDR3 protein: CASSLDDREAEAFF. The CDR3 DNA is TGTGCCAGCAGCCTAGACGACAGGGAGGCTGAAGCTTTCTTT.

The chain combines TRBV15 with TRBJ2-1, with TRBD2 as a possible D gene (6 bases). Germline V lookup: CDR1 LNHNV, CDR2 YYDKDF (reference sequence). The V and J ends lost 8 bases and 0 bases respectively, with 17 bases between them. CDR3 length: 16 amino acids. CDR3 region: CATVPRGESSYNEQFF. DNA for the CDR3: TGTGCCACCGTACCTCGCGGGGAGAGCTCCTACAATGAGCAGTTCTTC.

The chain joins TRBV19 to TRBJ2-7; 7 bases are a match to TRBD2. The CDR3 runs 14 residues. V was clipped by 2 bases and J by 4 bases; unmatched bases: 5. From germline, CDR1 is LNHDA and CDR2 SQIVND (reference sequence). The CDR3 loop is CASSISGEPYEQYF. DNA for the CDR3: TGTGCCAGTAGTATAAGCGGGGAGCCGTACGAGCAGTACTTC.

The gene calls are TRBV7-7 and TRBJ2-3; perhaps TRBD2 as D (5 bases). V was trimmed by 5 bases and J by 2 bases, leaving 8 bases between them. The length of the CDR3 is 13 residues. Germline lookup yields CDR1 SSHAT and CDR2 FNYEAQ (reference sequence). CDR3 region: CASSKDSTDTQYF. CDR3 bases: TGTGCCAGCAGCAAGGACTCCACAGATACGCAGTATTTT.

The gene calls are TRBV10-1 and TRBJ2-5, with D possibly being TRBD1 (5 bases). Trimming took off 5 bases at V and 5 bases at J, with 15 bases between the two ends. CDR1 is WNHNN, CDR2 SYGVQD, per germline (reference sequence). The CDR3 loop spans 14 amino acids. The CDR3 region is CASSPGLGRETQYF. As DNA, the CDR3 is TGCGCCAGCAGTCCAGGGCTCGGTAGGGAGACCCAGTACTTC.

The gene calls are TRBV29-1 and TRBJ1-1; 10 bases agree with TRBD1. Germline CDR1 SQVTM, CDR2 ANQGSEA. This CDR3 is 14 amino acids long. V dropped 6 bases and J dropped 1; count of bases not matched to a gene: 5. CDR3 sequence: CSVTGGLGNTEAFF. The CDR3 bases are TGCAGCGTGACAGGGGGCTTGGGGAACACTGAAGCTTTCTTT.

The chain uses TRBV5-6 and TRBJ1-2; a possible D gene is TRBD1 (5 bases). Trimming shortened V by 4 bases and J by 3 bases, and 7 bases separated the two germline ends. Looked up from germline, CDR1 is SGHDT and CDR2 is YYEEEE. The CDR3 consists of 12 residues. The CDR3 nucleotides read TGTGCCAGCAGCCAACAGGACTATGGCTACACCTTC. Amino acids: CASSQQDYGYTF.

This clone was observed a single time. V and J are TRBV7-9 and TRBJ1-1; D is unclear. V dropped 3 bases and J dropped 6 bases, with 11 bases sitting between them. CDR1 is SEHNR, CDR2 FQNEAQ, per germline (reference sequence). The CDR3 sequence is 13 residues long. CDR3 amino acids: CASSFSGGPEAFF. The DNA of the CDR3 is TGTGCCAGCAGCTTTTCAGGCGGGCCTGAAGCTTTCTTT.